This T cell receptor beta chain was identified during a study of memory B cells and T cells in multiple sclerosis. Assay used: immunoSEQ multiplex PCR; TCRdb lists only in-frame clones, some missing. The sample contains about 46,000 clones, approximately 80% of which appear only once. CFSE-dim autoproliferating and CFSE-high non-proliferating T cells from unstimulated culture were sequenced separately. Pooled replicate wells came from 50 million to 60 million CFSE-labeled PBMCs cultured roughly seven days without stimulus. The PBMCs received roughly 0.5 uM CFSE and serum-free culture with no added stimuli. V was cut by 6 bases and J by 5 bases, with 13 bases left in between. This CDR3 is 14 amino acids long. Germline CDR1 is SNHLY and CDR2 is FYNNEI. With regard to this clone: The antigen remains undetermined.

The study, taken as a whole, reports: Shared clonotype counts depended on differing compartment clone-set sizes and were normalized.

The sequenced sample was PBMCs from blood kept in culture. This clonotype was sampled from a human donor with multiple sclerosis. The chain is built from TRBV2 and TRBJ2-2; tentative D call: TRBD1 (6 bases). CDR3: CASSPNRVTGELFF. As DNA, the CDR3 is TGTGCCAGCAGCCCCAACAGGGTAACCGGGGAGCTGTTTTTT.